This TCR beta chain was identified during a study of shared clonotypes between healthy human individuals. The naive CD8 subset, CD45RO-negative cells positively selected for CCR7, excluded terminally differentiated effector memory CD45RA+ cells. CDR3 length: 14 residues. Germline CDR1 is LNHDA and CDR2 is SQIVND (reference sequence). V shed 6 bases and J 1 base; nucleotides not matched to a gene: 4. This clone appeared once. Sequencing was performed with immunoSEQ multiplex PCR; in TCRdb, only in-frame clones are kept and a portion is missing. The sample records about 2 million clones, about 95% being singletons.

The V and J genes are TRBV19 and TRBJ1-2; 8 nucleotides match TRBD1. This clonotype was sampled from a man aged 18 to 29 in good health. Sequences were obtained from naive CD8+ T cells sorted from blood. Here the CDR3 reads CASRPDRVNYGYTF. CDR3 bases: TGTGCCAGTAGACCGGACAGGGTTAACTATGGCTACACCTTC.